This TCR beta chain was identified in a study of shared clonotypes between healthy human individuals (dated by TCRdb to 2019 to 2021). With respect to the entire study: The cohort included a few men and two women between 18 and 49 years of age. The study deeply sequenced blood TCR repertoires of about 5 healthy adults to estimate repertoire size and the extent of clonotype sharing between individuals. Libraries were prepared and TCR repertoires were sequenced by different laboratories using diverse techniques, in order to increase sequencing depth and limit assay-specific biases. Leukapheresis yielded between about 0.94 and 9 billion PBMCs per donor. The paper's findings and limits, for the study overall: The genetic and exposure-history diversity represented was limited by the small number of donors. Sampling was restricted to blood, and TCR repertoires in tissue are likely to differ from TCR repertoires in blood. Pairwise subsampling led to the expectation that sequencing depth would affect the degree of clonotype sharing among donors.

The donors were healthy, HIV-negative adults who had no recently reported acute infections or vaccinations. Every donor was a Caucasian adult living in Nashville, Tennessee, USA. For unsorted samples, 90 million or so PBMCs were counted, and genomic DNA was extracted using the QIAamp DNA Blood Mini kit. Blood was obtained by leukapheresis, after which PBMCs were separated by Ficoll-Histopaque density gradient centrifugation and cryopreserved in liquid nitrogen vapor phase. The CDR3 goes from the cysteine to the phenylalanine over 15 residues. Solely the CDR3 DNA is kept, with 45 bases framed from the first base. CDR1 and CDR2 (SGHNT, YYREEE) derive from the germline V gene (reference sequence). Unmatched junction bases come to 3, with V trimmed by 0 bases and J by 3 bases. This clone was picked up a small number of times. What this receptor recognizes is not known. No much larger clonotype is one base removed from it; base qualities were not supplied. The sample has other DNA sequences that encode this CDR3 too.

TCR CDR3 regions were amplified from genomic DNA by multiplex PCR using the deep immunoSEQ assay. Extracted genomic DNA from each cell subset was distributed evenly across all wells of several immunoSEQ 96-well plates, and each plate was treated as a replicate. For unsorted PBMC, each replicate PCR was loaded with approximately 330 ng genomic DNA, equivalent to roughly 31,000 T cell genomes. Unsorted PBMC genomic DNA was sequenced across ten immunoSEQ deep assay plates. Purified libraries were measured with a Qubit 3.0 fluorometer, size-checked on a Bioanalyzer 2100, and measured again with the KAPA Library Quantification kit. Every immunoSEQ 96-well plate was sequenced on a separate single-read 150-cycle Illumina NextSeq 550 flow cell. As for how the authors treated the data: Because only junctional sequences without quality scores were contained in the immunoSEQ output, filtering matching that applied to full-length reads could not be performed. To assign V/J genes and CDR3, sequences were annotated using PyIR, a Python wrapper for IgBLAST v1.9, with IMGT germline references. Reads were filtered out if the reads had weak V/J assignments (E-value above 1e-6), no CDR3, stop codons, out-of-frame junctions, or ambiguous translated residues. V3J clonotypes were defined by identical inferred V gene, J gene, and CDR3 amino acid sequence. The percentage overlap between two repertoires was calculated by dividing the number of shared unique clonotypes by the size of the smaller repertoire. Three approaches were used to assess repertoire richness: RTK rarefaction, the Chao1 estimator, and Recon v2.1 estimates of unobserved clonotypes. TCRdb took over this immuneACCESS table, retaining in-frame rearrangements with V and J assigned. Such tables are incomplete; in checked studies, under half of the missing clones stem from an unresolved V gene, and the remainder is unexplained. V and J calls and clone size are as listed in that table; D and trimming were resolved from the DNA. The sample has around 530,000 clones on record, roughly 79% of them singletons. Approximately 12% of the sample lies in the top ten.

Sequencing input: PBMCs. The V and J genes are TRBV5-4 and TRBJ2-7; a stretch of 10 junction bases matches TRBD2. This TCR came from a woman in her 40s in good health. Some clones in this sample may be carry-over from other donors' samples. This receptor has the CDR3 CASSLAPSGSYEQYF. Read as DNA, the sequence is TGTGCCAGCAGCTTGGCCCCTAGCGGGAGCTACGAGCAGTACTTC.